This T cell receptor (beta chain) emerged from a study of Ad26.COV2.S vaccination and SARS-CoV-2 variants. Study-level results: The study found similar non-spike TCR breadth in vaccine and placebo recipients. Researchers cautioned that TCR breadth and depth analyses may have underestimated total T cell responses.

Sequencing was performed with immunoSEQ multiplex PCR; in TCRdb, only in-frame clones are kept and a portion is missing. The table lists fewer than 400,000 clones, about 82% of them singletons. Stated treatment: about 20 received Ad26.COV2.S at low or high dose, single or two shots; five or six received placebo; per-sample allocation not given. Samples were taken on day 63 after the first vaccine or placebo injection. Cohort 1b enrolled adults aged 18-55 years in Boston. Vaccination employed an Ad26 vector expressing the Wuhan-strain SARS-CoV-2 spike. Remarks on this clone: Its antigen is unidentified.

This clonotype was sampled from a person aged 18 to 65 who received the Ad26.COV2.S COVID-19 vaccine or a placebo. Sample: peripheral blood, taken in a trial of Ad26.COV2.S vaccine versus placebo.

CDR3 DNA sequence: TGTGCCAGCTCACCATCAGGGCCTGAAGCTTTCTTT. Translated: CASSPSGPEAFF. The chain employs TRBV18 and TRBJ1-1; TRBD1 might be the D (5 bases). CDR3 length: 12 amino acids. Germline V lookup: CDR1 KGHSH, CDR2 LQKENI. V lost 2 bases, J lost 6 bases, and 7 bases lay in between. The complete variable domain, with remaining parts taken from reference TRBV18 and TRBJ1-1, reads NAGVMQNPRHLVRRRGQEARLRCSPMKGHSHVYWYRQLPEEGLKFMVYLQKENIIDESGMPKERFSAEFPKEGPSILRIQQVVRGDSAAYFCASSPSGPEAFFGQGTRLTVV.